Below are 13 T cell receptor beta chains sequenced from a single sample in a study of blood T cell repertoires in COVID-19. Assay: immunoSEQ multiplex PCR; the TCRdb copy retains only in-frame clones and omits some. The data contain some 220,000 clones, roughly 88% of them singletons. Sequencing was carried out using PBMCs or T cells enriched from blood (not recorded which). The receptors come from a woman in her forties with acute COVID-19.

Only one count was recorded for this clone. The gene calls are TRBV7-9 and TRBJ2-2; D might be TRBD1 (5 bases). V was cut by 6 bases and J by 3 bases, with 20 bases left in between. The CDR3 consists of 17 residues. CDR1 and CDR2 from the germline V gene are SEHNR and FQNEAQ (reference sequence). CDR3 nucleotides: TGTGCCAGCAGGCCCTCTCGTAAGGGGAAGGACACCGGGGAGCTGTTTTTT. As protein: CASRPSRKGKDTGELFF.

This clone was counted at least ten times. The rearrangement uses TRBV5-1 and TRBJ1-2; 9 bases match TRBD1. This CDR3 has 14 amino acids. Germline trimming cut 5 bases from V and 4 bases from J; bases unmatched to any gene: 6. CDR1 and CDR2 from the germline V gene are SGHRS and YFSETQ. CDR3 in amino acids: CASSPRDRVYGYTF. As DNA, the CDR3 is TGCGCCAGCAGTCCCCGGGACAGGGTCTATGGCTACACCTTC.

The gene calls are TRBV11-3 and TRBJ2-7; TRBD1 matches at 9 bases. This CDR3 is built from 14 residues. Germline CDR1 is SGHNT and CDR2 is YENEEA. V dropped 0 bases and J dropped 5; count of bases not matched to a gene: 2. CDR3 sequence reads: CASSLEDRGNEQYF. In DNA form, the CDR3 reads TGTGCCAGCAGCTTAGAGGACAGGGGCAACGAGCAGTACTTC.

The CDR3 is CASSLVDRGPYGYTF. The CDR3 coding sequence is TGTGCCAGCAGCTTAGTGGACAGGGGACCCTATGGCTACACCTTC. V usage is TRBV7-9 and J usage is TRBJ1-2; 9 bases line up with TRBD1. Germline values: CDR1 SEHNR, CDR2 FQNEAQ (reference sequence). V was pared by 1 base and J by 4 bases, with 4 bases of the junction left unmatched. This CDR3 is 15 amino acids long.

The rearrangement uses TRBV4-1 and TRBJ1-4; 7 bases line up with TRBD1. V was pared by 8 bases and J by 3 bases, with 9 bases of the junction left unmatched. The germline V gene has CDR1 MGHRA and CDR2 YSYEKL. The CDR3 contains 15 residues. CDR3 loop: CASQDAGTANEKLFF. CDR3 DNA: TGCGCCAGCCAAGATGCCGGGACAGCTAATGAAAAACTGTTTTTT.

In this sample, this clone turned up once. V usage is TRBV10-3 and J usage is TRBJ1-3; unclear D gene. This CDR3 region has 16 residues. Trimming left V 0 bases short and J 0 bases short, with 9 bases between. From germline, CDR1 is ENHRY and CDR2 SYGVKD. Here the CDR3 DNA reads TGTGCCATCAGTGAGTCAACGAGGATCTCTGGAAACACCATATATTTT. This sequence encodes CAISESTRISGNTIYF.

This clone was seen only once. The chain joins TRBV6-5 to TRBJ1-2, with a tentative D call TRBD1 (6 bases). The germline gives CDR1 MNHEY, CDR2 SVGAGI. This CDR3 has 15 residues. The V end was cut by 5 bases, the J end by 0 bases, with 13 bases between. The CDR3 loop reads CASSRTGYTNYGYTF. CDR3 in DNA: TGTGCCAGCAGTCGTACAGGGTATACTAACTATGGCTACACCTTC.

The chain is built from TRBV7-9 and TRBJ2-7; TRBD2 might be the D (5 bases). Per the germline V gene, CDR1 is SEHNR and CDR2 is FQNEAQ (reference sequence). The CDR3 has 16 residues. V shed 2 bases and J shed 0 bases, with 14 bases lying between them. The CDR3 nucleotides are TGTGCCAGCAGCTTATTTAAGGGAACTAGCTCCTACGAGCAGTACGTC. As protein: CASSLFKGTSSYEQYV.

The V call is TRBV24-1, the J call TRBJ2-3, with TRBD2 matching over 8 bases. Germline V gene sequence: CDR1 KGHDR, CDR2 SFDVKD. CDR3 length: 13 amino acids. The V segment lost 9 bases and the J segment 4 bases; nucleotides outside the gene matches: 5. The CDR3 DNA is TGTGCCACCTCGTCGGGAGGGGCAGATACGCAGTATTTT. The encoded protein is CATSSGGADTQYF.

CDR3 loop: CASSLDGTGENYGYTF. The CDR3 DNA reads as TGTGCCAGCAGCTTGGATGGGACAGGGGAAAACTATGGCTACACCTTC. The chain couples TRBV5-8 to TRBJ1-2, with 10 bases lining up with TRBD1. V was clipped by 0 bases and J by 2 bases; unmatched bases: 4. The length of the CDR3 is 16 residues. Germline lookup yields CDR1 SGHTS and CDR2 YDEGEE.

There are a few counts of this clone. This chain uses TRBV5-1 with TRBJ1-1, with 8 positions matching TRBD1. V shed 4 bases and J 2 bases; nucleotides not matched to a gene: 7. CDR3 length: 15 amino acids. Germline CDR1 reads SGHRS; CDR2 reads YFSETQ. The CDR3 DNA follows: TGCGCCAGCAGCATTACGACAGGGGTCAACACTGAAGCTTTCTTT. As protein: CASSITTGVNTEAFF.

The chain joins TRBV4-1 to TRBJ1-2; the D gene is possibly TRBD1 (6 bases). Germline lookup yields CDR1 MGHRA and CDR2 YSYEKL. The CDR3 is 15 amino acids. The V end lost 0 bases, the J end lost 4 bases, and 12 bases lay between the germline ends. The CDR3 here is CASSQDLTGSYGYTF. The CDR3 nucleotides read TGCGCCAGCAGCCAAGACCTTACAGGGTCCTATGGCTACACCTTC.

The chain links TRBV3-1 (or the pseudogene TRBV3-2) to TRBJ2-5; D possibly corresponds to TRBD1 (6 bases). V was pared by 1 base and J by 5 bases, with 14 bases between. CDR3 length: 15 amino acids. Germline CDR1 LGHDT, CDR2 YNNKEL (reference sequence). DNA for the CDR3: TGTGCCAGCAGCCAAGGGACAGTCATGAGGGAGACCCAGTACTTC. It codes for CASSQGTVMRETQYF.